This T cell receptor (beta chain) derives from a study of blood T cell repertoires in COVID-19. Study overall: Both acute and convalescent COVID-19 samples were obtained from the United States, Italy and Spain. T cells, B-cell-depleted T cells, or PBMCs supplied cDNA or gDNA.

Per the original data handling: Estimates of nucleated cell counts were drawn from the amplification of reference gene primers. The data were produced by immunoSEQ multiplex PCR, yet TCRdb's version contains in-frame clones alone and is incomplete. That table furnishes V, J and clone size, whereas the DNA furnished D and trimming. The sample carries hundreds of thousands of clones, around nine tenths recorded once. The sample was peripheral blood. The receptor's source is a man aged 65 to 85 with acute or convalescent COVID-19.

CDR3 sequence (DNA): TGCGCCAGCAGCACCCGGGGGGGCGGGGAGCTGTTTTTT. It yields the protein CASSTRGGGELFF. V is TRBV4-3 and J is TRBJ2-2, with 8 bases matching TRBD2. CDR3 length: 13 residues. Trimming at V came to 5 bases and at J to 7 bases, leaving 3 bases not matched to a gene. Germline CDR1 is LGHNA and CDR2 is YSLEER.